These 28 T cell receptor beta chains were sequenced from one sample in a study of cytomegalovirus exposure and HLA in healthy donors. PCR involved 60 Vbeta and 13 Jbeta primers. Sequenced by immunoSEQ multiplex PCR; TCRdb stores in-frame clones only, minus some. The sample yields around 140,000 clones, approximately 81% seen once. The specimen sequenced was PBMCs. These receptor sequences come from a male donor in good health and CMV-seronegative.

This chain links TRBV9 with TRBJ1-2; D remains unclear. Germline loops: CDR1 SGDLS, CDR2 YYNGEE. This CDR3 spans 15 amino acids. The ends were cut back, 4 bases at V and 4 bases at J, with 17 bases in the middle. CDR3 nucleotide sequence: TGTGCCAGCAGCCCTGCGGGGTATGGCACCTATGGCTACACCTTC. Amino acid sequence: CASSPAGYGTYGYTF.

This chain connects TRBV4-1 to TRBJ1-1; no reliable D call. Trimming left V 1 base short and J 0 bases short, with 9 bases between. There are 15 residues in the CDR3. Looked up from germline, CDR1 is MGHRA and CDR2 is YSYEKL. The CDR3 coding sequence is TGCGCCAGCAGCCAAGTGGAGAGGGTGAACACTGAAGCTTTCTTT. Protein product: CASSQVERVNTEAFF.

The V and J genes are TRBV5-1 and TRBJ2-1; 8 bases match TRBD2. The V gene end was trimmed by 4 bases and the J gene end by 4 bases; junction bases not matched to a gene: 7. CDR1 and CDR2 from the germline V gene are SGHRS and YFSETQ. The CDR3 spans 15 residues. CDR3 bases: TGCGCCAGCAGCCCGAGCGGGAGTACGTACAATGAGCAGTTCTTC. This codes for CASSPSGSTYNEQFF.

The J gene is TRBJ2-7, the V gene TRBV6-6; D gene ambiguous. The V end was cut by 8 bases, the J end by 2 bases, with 16 bases between. The germline gives CDR1 MNHNY, CDR2 SVGAGI (reference sequence). This CDR3 comprises 14 residues. The CDR3 nucleotides are TGTGCCAGCGTGGGTGTAGCCTTTACCTACGAGCAGTACTTC. Translated: CASVGVAFTYEQYF.

This clone was counted only a few times. The CDR3 DNA reads as TGTGCTAGTGGCTCGGGGGGCTATAACTATGGCTACACCTTC. The encoded protein is CASGSGGYNYGYTF. The rearrangement links TRBV12-5 to TRBJ1-2, with a weak D call TRBD1 (6 bases). CDR3 length: 14 amino acids. V lost 6 bases, J lost 1 base, and 12 bases lay in between. The germline V gene has CDR1 LGHNT and CDR2 FRNRAP.

This clone was seen once. V and J are TRBV23-1 and TRBJ2-7, with D maybe TRBD2 (7 bases). TRBV23-1 is classed as an ORF, of uncertain function. The CDR3 has 14 amino acids. The V gene lost 4 bases and the J gene lost 3 bases, with 13 bases spanning the gap. This chain's CDR3 is CASSRRGGSYEQYF. The CDR3, as DNA: TGCGCCAGCAGTCGAAGGGGGGGAAGCTACGAGCAGTACTTC.

This rearrangement joins TRBV4-3 to TRBJ2-3, with TRBD2 identical over 8 bases. The V gene's germline CDR1 is LGHNA and CDR2 YSLEER. The CDR3 has 17 amino acids. J gave up 2 bases and V 0 bases, and 7 bases lay outside the gene matches. CDR3 DNA: TGCGCCAGCAGCCAAGATTCCCAGCGGGAGTTCACAGATACGCAGTATTTT. Translating gives CASSQDSQREFTDTQYF.

The chain is built from TRBV10-3 and TRBJ1-4, with D possibly TRBD1 on 5 matching bases. The CDR3 is 13 residues long. The germline gives CDR1 ENHRY, CDR2 SYGVKD. The V end was cut by 6 bases, the J end by 7 bases, with 12 bases between. CDR3 sequence: CAISPDITEKLFF. The CDR3 nucleotides are TGTGCCATCAGCCCGGACATAACTGAAAAACTGTTTTTT.

The chain carries TRBV5-4 and TRBJ2-3; tentative D call: TRBD1 (5 bases). V was cut by 7 bases and J by 2 bases, with 11 bases left in between. Germline V CDR1 and CDR2: SGHNT, YYREEE (reference sequence). This CDR3 region has 13 residues. In DNA form, the CDR3 reads TGTGCCAGCCACGGACAAGACACAGATACGCAGTATTTT. Protein: CASHGQDTDTQYF.

This clone was seen only a few times. V gene TRBV6-5 combines with J gene TRBJ2-5, with TRBD1 as a possible D gene (5 bases). Deletions cut 2 bases from V and 5 bases from J, with 9 bases between. Germline V CDR1 and CDR2: MNHEY, SVGAGI. The CDR3 totals 13 residues. CDR3 residues: CASSYPGKETQYF. The DNA of the CDR3 is TGTGCCAGCAGTTACCCAGGGAAGGAGACCCAGTACTTC.

This clone was seen more than once but under ten times. The chain combines TRBV4-3 with TRBJ2-7, with D possibly being TRBD2 (5 bases). Trimming left V 1 base short and J 2 bases short, with 12 bases between. From germline, CDR1 is LGHNA and CDR2 YSLEER. The CDR3 totals 15 residues. The CDR3 DNA follows: TGCGCCAGCAGCCAAGGGGCTAGCACTACCTACGAGCAGTACTTC. Translating it yields CASSQGASTTYEQYF.

The rearrangement uses TRBV28 and TRBJ2-6, with TRBD2 identical over 7 bases. CDR3 length equals 13 residues. The J segment lost 2 bases and the V segment lost 10 bases, leaving 2 bases of the junction unmatched. CDR1 is MDHEN, CDR2 SYDVKM, per germline. The DNA for the CDR3 is TGTGCCACCCGGGGGGCTGGGGCCAACGTCCTGACTTTC. It codes for CATRGAGANVLTF.

This clone was seen more than once but under ten times. V usage is TRBV4-3 and J usage is TRBJ1-2, with 8 bases lining up with TRBD1. Germline CDR1 LGHNA, CDR2 YSLEER. The CDR3 is 14 amino acids. V shed 3 bases and J 4 bases; nucleotides not matched to a gene: 4. Here the CDR3 reads CASSQDRDGYGYTF. CDR3 DNA sequence: TGCGCCAGCAGCCAGGACAGGGACGGCTATGGCTACACCTTC.

The V call is TRBV5-4, the J call TRBJ2-1, with D possibly TRBD2 on 5 matching bases. V dropped 0 bases and J dropped 10 bases, with 8 bases sitting between them. The CDR3 length is 12 residues. CDR1 is SGHNT, CDR2 YYREEE, per germline (reference sequence). CDR3 amino acids: CASSLGTREQFF. In nucleotides, the CDR3 is TGTGCCAGCAGCTTGGGAACTAGGGAGCAGTTCTTC.

This clone was detected only a few times. The chain couples TRBV2 to TRBJ2-7, with TRBD1 matching 8 bases. From germline, CDR1 is SNHLY and CDR2 FYNNEI. This CDR3 contains 14 residues. Trimming removed 6 bases from V and 3 bases from J; junction bases left unmatched: 7. CDR3 residues: CASREGTGGYEQYF. CDR3 sequence (DNA): TGTGCCAGCAGGGAGGGGACAGGCGGCTACGAGCAGTACTTC.

The rearrangement uses TRBV7-2 and TRBJ2-3, with D possibly TRBD1 on 5 matching bases. This CDR3 is 16 amino acids long. Germline V CDR1 and CDR2: SGHTA, FQGNSA. V was pared by 3 bases and J by 2 bases, with 15 bases between. CDR3 sequence: CASSFQGTLDTDTQYF. The CDR3 DNA sequence: TGTGCCAGCAGCTTCCAGGGTACTCTGGACACAGATACGCAGTATTTT.

The genes are TRBV2 and TRBJ1-1; 8 bases align to TRBD1. This CDR3 is 15 amino acids long. Unmatched junction bases numbered 5, after V lost 4 bases and J lost 1 base. Germline CDR1 SNHLY, CDR2 FYNNEI. In DNA, the CDR3 is TGTGCCAGCAGTGCGACAGGGGCCCAGAACACTGAAGCTTTCTTT. Protein product: CASSATGAQNTEAFF.

In DNA form, the CDR3 reads TGCGCCAGCTCCCCGAGAACAGGGTTTAGCTCCTACGAGCAGTACTTC. Protein product: CASSPRTGFSSYEQYF. The rearrangement uses TRBV5-1 and TRBJ2-7; possible D gene TRBD1, 6 bases. This CDR3 contains 16 residues. Deletions cut 7 bases from V and 0 bases from J, with 20 bases between. CDR1 is SGHRS, CDR2 YFSETQ, per germline.

This clone has only a few counts. CDR3 nucleotide sequence: TGTGCCAGCACCCGATTCTCTAGGCGGGAGGCCCACGAGCAGTACTTC. Its translation is CASTRFSRREAHEQYF. V gene TRBV7-8 combines with J gene TRBJ2-7; TRBD2 agrees at 8 bases. This CDR3 contains 16 residues. V shed 7 bases, J shed 5 bases, and the junction held 16 bases outside the gene matches. Per the germline V gene, CDR1 is SGHVS and CDR2 is FQNEAQ. Supplemented by reference TRBV7-8 and TRBJ2-7, the full variable domain reads GAGVSQSPRYKVAKRGQDVALRCDPISGHVSLFWYQQALGQGPEFLTYFQNEAQLDKSGLPSDRFFAERPEGSVSTLKIQRTQQEDSAVYLCASTRFSRREAHEQYFGPGTRLTVT.

This clone occurred a few times. The V and J genes are TRBV28 and TRBJ1-4; no clear D. Per the germline V gene, CDR1 is MDHEN and CDR2 is SYDVKM. Between the trimmed V and J ends, which lost 3 bases and 4 bases, there was a span of 3 bases. The CDR3 contains 12 residues. The CDR3 DNA sequence: TGTGCCAGCAGTTTTCTTAATGAAAAACTGTTTTTT. This codes for CASSFLNEKLFF.

V and J are TRBV15 and TRBJ2-1, with no clear D. V dropped 2 bases and J dropped 0 bases, with 17 bases sitting between them. The CDR3 runs 18 residues. The germline V gene encodes CDR1 LNHNV and CDR2 YYDKDF (reference sequence). CDR3 region: CATSRRGAPTSSYNEQFF. The CDR3 DNA sequence: TGTGCCACCAGCAGACGAGGCGCACCGACCAGCTCCTACAATGAGCAGTTCTTC. The whole variable domain, filled in from reference TRBV15 and TRBJ2-1, reads DAMVIQNPRYQVTQFGKPVTLSCSQTLNHNVMYWYQQKSSQAPKLLFHYYDKDFNNEADTPDNFQSRRPNTSFCFLDIRSPGLGDTAMYLCATSRRGAPTSSYNEQFFGPGTRLTVL.

The V and J genes are TRBV6-1 and TRBJ1-1; D possibly corresponds to TRBD1 (6 bases). Trimming removed 2 bases at V and 0 bases at J, with 10 bases between. The CDR3 covers 15 residues. CDR1 is MNHNS and CDR2 is SASEGT in the germline V gene. Written as DNA, the CDR3 is TGTGCCAGCAGTGAATTCAACAGGGTGAACACTGAAGCTTTCTTT. Amino acid sequence: CASSEFNRVNTEAFF.

The chain employs TRBV11-2 and TRBJ2-1; tentatively, D is TRBD2 (7 bases). Trimming took off 3 bases at V and 10 bases at J, with 16 bases between the two ends. This CDR3 has 14 residues. Germline CDR1 reads SGHAT; CDR2 reads FQNNGV. The CDR3 nucleotides read TGTGCCAGCAGCTTCCGGGGGGCAGGTCGGGAGCAGTTCTTC. Translating it yields CASSFRGAGREQFF.

The V call is TRBV28, the J call TRBJ1-5; 11 bases map to TRBD1. The CDR3 runs 16 residues. The V segment lost 6 bases and the J segment 4 bases; nucleotides outside the gene matches: 8. CDR1 MDHEN and CDR2 SYDVKM come from the germline V gene. DNA for the CDR3: TGTGCCAGCAGGAGACCCCGGGACAGGGGGAATCAGCCCCAGCATTTT. It specifies CASRRPRDRGNQPQHF.

The V call is TRBV7-8, the J call TRBJ2-2, with TRBD1 identical over 7 bases. The CDR3 is 13 amino acids. The germline gives CDR1 SGHVS, CDR2 FQNEAQ. Trimming at V came to 4 bases and at J to 7 bases, leaving 3 bases not matched to a gene. The CDR3 DNA reads as TGTGCCAGCAGCTCAACAGGGGTCGGGGAGCTGTTTTTT. Protein product: CASSSTGVGELFF.

The chain recombines TRBV5-4 with TRBJ2-7; 9 bases are a match to TRBD1. V was clipped by 4 bases and J by 5 bases; unmatched bases: 7. The CDR3 consists of 14 residues. CDR1 SGHNT and CDR2 YYREEE come from the germline V gene (reference sequence). The CDR3 nucleotides are TGTGCCAGCAGCGTCCTGGGACAGGGTAACGAGCAGTACTTC. It specifies CASSVLGQGNEQYF.

The V gene is TRBV18, the J gene TRBJ1-3; 7 nucleotides match TRBD1. Unmatched junction bases numbered 7, after V lost 1 base and J lost 1 base. The length of the CDR3 is 17 residues. The germline V gene encodes CDR1 KGHSH and CDR2 LQKENI. Written as DNA, the CDR3 is TGTGCCAGCTCACCACGGAACACAGGGGAGTCTGGAAACACCATATATTTT. Residues: CASSPRNTGESGNTIYF.

This chain uses TRBV7-2 with TRBJ2-5; the match to TRBD1 covers 7 bases. Germline CDR1 reads SGHTA; CDR2 reads FQGNSA. The V and J ends lost 0 bases and 3 bases, in that order; junction bases with no gene match: 4. The CDR3 loop spans 15 amino acids. The CDR3 DNA reads TGTGCCAGCAGCTTAGCGTTGACAGGGAAAGAGACCCAGTACTTC. As protein: CASSLALTGKETQYF.